This paragraph covers one T cell receptor (beta chain) sequence. Its antigen is unidentified. The naive CD8 fraction comprised CD45RO-negative cells positively selected for CCR7 and excluded terminally differentiated effector memory CD45RA+ cells. The data were taken from a study of shared clonotypes between healthy human individuals. General study findings and limits: Memory subsets had estimated richness that was generally smaller than that of naive subsets.

Profiling relied on immunoSEQ multiplex PCR, and the TCRdb table lists in-frame clones only, not all of them. The data contain some 1,900,000 clones, about 94% of them singletons. Germline V gene data show CDR1 as ENHRY and CDR2 as SYGVKD. The V end lost 0 bases, the J end lost 0 bases, and 18 bases lay between the germline ends. CDR3 length equals 18 residues. The sequence was obtained from a man between 18 and 35 years old in good health. Sequencing was done on a sample of naive CD8+ T cells sorted from blood. The V and J genes are TRBV10-3 and TRBJ2-7; D is possibly TRBD1 or TRBD2 (6 bases each). CDR3 sequence reads: CAISESIRGATSSYEQYF. CDR3 sequence (DNA): TGTGCCATCAGTGAGTCGATTAGGGGGGCAACTAGCTCCTACGAGCAGTACTTC.